The clone carrying this T cell receptor beta chain was counted ten times or more. The entry originates in a study of T cells in Graves' hyperthyroidism and ophthalmopathy. The study excluded patients with uncontrolled infection, other autoimmune disease, pregnancy or lactation. Amplification targeted TCR beta CDR3 regions from RNA transcripts. The HTBI primer set was used in a first-round RT-PCR of the TCR CDR3. Using its own MiXCR run on the multiplex PCR reads, TCRdb lists one record per CDR3 protein. The table includes about 96,000 distinct CDR3 sequences, just over 50% detected once. Specimen: blood. The sequence was collected from a woman between 40 and 55 years old with Graves' hyperthyroidism.

In nucleotides, the CDR3 is TGCAGTGCTAGAGATATGGGGACTGAAAAACTGTTTTTT. Its translation is CSARDMGTEKLFF. This sequence joins TRBV20-1 and TRBJ1-4; a possible D gene is TRBD1 (5 bases). Germline loops: CDR1 DFQATT, CDR2 SNEGSKA (reference sequence). This CDR3 has 13 amino acids. V lost 0 bases, J lost 7 bases, and 9 bases lay in between.